Following are 29 T cell receptor beta chains from one sample sequenced in a study of T cell responses to AZD1222 COVID-19 vaccine. Here immunoSEQ multiplex PCR was the method, and the copy in TCRdb shows in-frame clones only, minus some. The table lists some 120,000 clones, approximately 90% of them singletons. The sequenced sample was peripheral blood, obtained 28 days after the second AZD1222 dose. The receptors shown here come from an adult who received the AZD1222 COVID-19 vaccine.

This chain joins TRBV4-1 and TRBJ2-5; 11 nucleotides match TRBD2. Germline CDR1 and CDR2: MGHRA and YSYEKL. V shed 0 bases, J shed 4 bases, and the junction held 10 bases outside the gene matches. The CDR3 runs 18 residues. CDR3 region: CASSQDRTSGSWGETQYF. CDR3 coding DNA: TGCGCCAGCAGCCAAGATCGTACTAGCGGGAGCTGGGGAGAGACCCAGTACTTC.

This chain links TRBV12-3 or TRBV12-4 with TRBJ1-5; perhaps TRBD1 as D (6 bases). V was clipped by 6 bases and J by 5 bases, with 8 bases between them. This CDR3 has 12 residues. The chain's CDR3 is CASRQGHQPQHF. In nucleotides, the CDR3 is TGTGCCAGCAGACAGGGCCATCAGCCCCAGCATTTT.

For the CDR3, the DNA is TGCAGCGTCGGACAGGGGGCAGGAAAGACCCAGTACTTC. This sequence encodes CSVGQGAGKTQYF. This chain uses TRBV29-1 with TRBJ2-5; 11 nucleotides match TRBD1. Trimming took 6 bases from V and 6 from J; bases not matched to a gene: 6. Germline V lookup: CDR1 SQVTM, CDR2 ANQGSEA. This CDR3 is 13 amino acids long.

This clone was seen just once. The V call is TRBV10-1, the J call TRBJ1-1; no firm D call. The germline V gene encodes CDR1 WNHNN and CDR2 SYGVQD (reference sequence). V was trimmed by 7 bases and J by 0 bases, leaving 9 bases between them. CDR3 length equals 13 residues. CDR3 bases: TGCGCCAGCATTGCTAAAATGAACACTGAAGCTTTCTTT. Translating it yields CASIAKMNTEAFF.

The chain couples TRBV2 to TRBJ1-1, with D maybe TRBD1 (5 bases). The germline V gene encodes CDR1 SNHLY and CDR2 FYNNEI. The CDR3 spans 14 residues. The germline V and J ends were trimmed by 10 bases and 4 bases, with 19 bases remaining between them. CDR3 loop: CATGGGPGGTEAFF. In DNA, the CDR3 is TGTGCCACCGGGGGGGGACCAGGAGGCACTGAAGCTTTCTTT.

This clone turned up a few times. The rearrangement uses TRBV6-2 or TRBV6-3 and TRBJ1-2, with TRBD1 matching 9 bases. CDR3 length: 15 residues. The germline V gene encodes CDR1 MNHEY and CDR2 SVGEGT. The V gene end was trimmed by 5 bases and the J gene end by 2 bases; junction bases not matched to a gene: 6. The CDR3 nucleotides read TGTGCCAGCAGTATCGGACAGGGGCACAACTATGGCTACACCTTC. Translated, it gives CASSIGQGHNYGYTF.

V gene TRBV6-5 combines with J gene TRBJ2-7, with 10 nucleotides matching TRBD1. The CDR3 is 15 residues long. The germline CDR1 and CDR2 sequences are MNHEY and SVGAGI. J was trimmed by 3 bases and V by 6 bases; bases with no gene match: 8. CDR3 in amino acids: CASSHRDRGIYEQYF. CDR3 DNA: TGTGCCAGCAGCCACCGGGACAGGGGAATCTACGAGCAGTACTTC.

This clone was recorded only once. This chain links TRBV19 with TRBJ2-1, with TRBD2 identical over 8 bases. After removal of 9 bases from V and 10 bases from J, the junction contained 11 bases not matched to a gene. This CDR3 has 13 amino acids. Germline V gives CDR1 LNHDA, CDR2 SQIVND (reference sequence). The CDR3 is CASRRSGGREQFF. Here the CDR3 DNA reads TGTGCCAGCAGGAGAAGCGGGGGTAGGGAGCAGTTCTTC.

The gene calls are TRBV3-1 (or the pseudogene TRBV3-2) and TRBJ1-4; D not resolved. In germline, CDR1 is LGHDT, CDR2 YNNKEL (reference sequence). V was trimmed by 0 bases and J by 7 bases, leaving 12 bases between them. This CDR3 spans 15 amino acids. CDR3 in amino acids: CASSQEKVRGEKLFF. The CDR3 region has the DNA TGTGCCAGCAGCCAAGAGAAGGTTCGAGGTGAAAAACTGTTTTTT.

J is TRBJ2-3 and V is TRBV6-5, with D perhaps matching TRBD1 or TRBD2 (5 bases each). The CDR3 totals 16 residues. CDR1 MNHEY and CDR2 SVGAGI come from the germline V gene. With 3 bases removed from V and 5 bases from J, the gap between germline ends came to 18 bases. Written as DNA, the CDR3 is TGTGCCAGCAGTTATTCCAACGAGGGGTCGGTAGATACGCAGTATTTT. Translated, it gives CASSYSNEGSVDTQYF.

The CDR3 reads CASSYPGRDGDTQYF. CDR3 in DNA: TGTGCCAGCAGTTACCCGGGACGAGATGGAGATACGCAGTATTTT. This rearrangement joins TRBV6-5 to TRBJ2-3; perhaps D is TRBD1 or TRBD2 (5 bases each). The germline CDR1 and CDR2 sequences are MNHEY and SVGAGI. The V and J ends lost 2 bases and 5 bases respectively, with 14 bases between them. The CDR3 is 15 amino acids.

This clone has just one count. The chain recombines TRBV28 with TRBJ1-2, with D perhaps TRBD1 (5 bases). V lost 5 bases, J lost 5 bases, and 18 bases lay in between. This CDR3 has 15 amino acids. Germline V gene sequence: CDR1 MDHEN, CDR2 SYDVKM. The CDR3 DNA follows: TGTGCCAGCAGTATTGGGACCCCTGAAATTTATGGCTACACCTTC. Its translation is CASSIGTPEIYGYTF.

In its sample, this clone was seen a few times. V gene TRBV27 combines with J gene TRBJ1-1; D ambiguous. The V gene lost 6 bases and the J gene lost 5 bases, with 19 bases spanning the gap. Germline assignment: CDR1 MNHEY and CDR2 SMNVEV (reference sequence). The CDR3 has 15 amino acids. The chain's CDR3 is CASSPISRVETEAFF. In DNA, the CDR3 is TGTGCCAGCAGCCCAATCTCCCGGGTCGAGACTGAAGCTTTCTTT.

Comment on this clone: Other DNA sequences within the sample encode an identical CDR3. V and J are TRBV18 and TRBJ1-2; 9 bases line up with TRBD1. CDR3 length equals 13 residues. V was pared by 3 bases and J by 6 bases, with 2 bases of the junction left unmatched. Germline-derived CDR1 and CDR2 are KGHSH and LQKENI. This CDR3 is CASSPGQGDGYTF. The CDR3 DNA is TGTGCCAGCTCACCGGGACAGGGAGATGGCTACACCTTC.

The chain employs TRBV3-1 (or the pseudogene TRBV3-2) and TRBJ2-7; 7 nucleotides match TRBD1. This CDR3 spans 14 amino acids. Per the germline V gene, CDR1 is LGHDT and CDR2 is YNNKEL (reference sequence). Trimming at V came to 3 bases and at J to 3 bases, leaving 5 bases not matched to a gene. CDR3 nucleotides: TGTGCCAGCAGCCACAGGGGGACGGACTACGAGCAGTACTTC. Its protein is CASSHRGTDYEQYF.

This chain uses TRBV24-1 with TRBJ1-2, with a possible D match to TRBD1 (6 bases). Germline CDR1 is KGHDR and CDR2 is SFDVKD. V lost 3 bases to trimming and J lost 6 bases, with 10 bases between them. This CDR3 has 13 amino acids. The CDR3 region has the DNA TGTGCCACCAGTGATCCGGAGGGGGATGGCTACACCTTC. Translated, it gives CATSDPEGDGYTF.

The chain combines TRBV20-1 with TRBJ1-2; TRBD1 might be the D (5 bases). The germline V gene encodes CDR1 DFQATT and CDR2 SNEGSKA (reference sequence). The CDR3 spans 13 residues. V lost 3 bases and J 4 bases, leaving 12 bases between the germline ends. The CDR3 DNA reads as TGCAGTGCTAGTACGGGGGTCATCTATGGCTACACCTTC. Protein: CSASTGVIYGYTF.

In DNA, the CDR3 is TGTGCCAGCAGCCGGGGAGGGGGCCTTCCTAATGAAAAACTGTTTTTT. Its translation is CASSRGGGLPNEKLFF. The genes are TRBV3-1 (or the pseudogene TRBV3-2) and TRBJ1-4; 7 nucleotides agree with TRBD1. This CDR3 region has 16 residues. The junction had 8 bases not matched to a gene; V was cut back by 4 bases and J by 3 bases. The germline CDR1 and CDR2 sequences are LGHDT and YNNKEL (reference sequence).

The rearrangement uses TRBV5-4 and TRBJ2-5; 9 bases align to TRBD2. There are 16 residues in the CDR3. Germline V CDR1 and CDR2: SGHNT, YYREEE (reference sequence). The V segment lost 4 bases and the J segment 5 bases; nucleotides outside the gene matches: 12. CDR3 loop: CASSPRRGGPGETQYF. The CDR3 DNA is TGTGCCAGCAGCCCCCGGCGGGGGGGGCCAGGTGAGACCCAGTACTTC.

The chain has TRBV5-1 and TRBJ2-1, with D possibly being TRBD2 (6 bases). CDR1 is SGHRS, CDR2 YFSETQ, per germline. Trimming removed 0 bases from V and 5 bases from J, with 9 bases in between. The CDR3 runs to 14 residues. The CDR3 sequence is CASSLGRGNNEQFF. The CDR3 nucleotides are TGCGCCAGCAGCTTGGGGCGGGGAAACAATGAGCAGTTCTTC.

The chain links TRBV3-1 (or the pseudogene TRBV3-2) to TRBJ2-7, with 11 bases aligning to TRBD2. The CDR3 sequence is 16 residues long. In germline, CDR1 is LGHDT, CDR2 YNNKEL (reference sequence). V shed 1 base, J shed 0 bases, and the junction held 2 bases outside the gene matches. The CDR3 nucleotides are TGTGCCAGCAGCCAAGGACTAGCGGGGCCCTCCTACGAGCAGTACTTC. Amino acid sequence: CASSQGLAGPSYEQYF.

This clone was counted a few times. The J gene is TRBJ1-5, the V gene TRBV28; no clear D gene. The length of the CDR3 is 13 residues. The germline V and J ends were trimmed by 7 bases and 3 bases, with 10 bases remaining between them. CDR1 is MDHEN, CDR2 SYDVKM, per germline. The CDR3 region has the DNA TGTGCCAGCACCTCCTACAACAATCAGCCCCAGCATTTT. This sequence encodes CASTSYNNQPQHF.

J is TRBJ1-1 and V is TRBV3-1 (or the pseudogene TRBV3-2); TRBD1 might be the D (5 bases). Germline V lookup: CDR1 LGHDT, CDR2 YNNKEL (reference sequence). Trimming took off 0 bases at V and 0 bases at J, with 17 bases between the two ends. The CDR3 has 18 residues. The CDR3 region has the DNA TGTGCCAGCAGCCAAGATCGATCAGGGACGATATTGAACACTGAAGCTTTCTTT. It yields the protein CASSQDRSGTILNTEAFF.

This clone has just one count. V and J are TRBV7-6 and TRBJ2-7, with 9 bases fitting TRBD2. V shed 1 base, J shed 1 base, and the junction held 8 bases outside the gene matches. The length of the CDR3 is 17 residues. The V gene's germline CDR1 is SGHVS and CDR2 FNYEAQ. CDR3: CASSLDRRGGQSYEQYF. As DNA, the CDR3 is TGTGCCAGCAGCTTAGATAGGCGGGGGGGCCAATCCTACGAGCAGTACTTC.

J is TRBJ1-2 and V is TRBV7-9; no firm D call. The CDR3 totals 16 residues. CDR1 is SEHNR and CDR2 is FQNEAQ in the germline V gene (reference sequence). The V end lost 0 bases, the J end lost 6 bases, and 17 bases lay between the germline ends. CDR3 in DNA: TGTGCCAGCAGCTTAGCGCTGGGCCGTAATTCAGATGGCTACACCTTC. It is translated as CASSLALGRNSDGYTF.

J is TRBJ2-2 and V is TRBV5-1; unclear D gene. CDR3 size: 17 residues. Per the germline V gene, CDR1 is SGHRS and CDR2 is YFSETQ. The germline V and J ends were trimmed by 4 bases and 2 bases, with 18 bases remaining between them. The CDR3 region is CASSPGNLAPNTGELFF. The CDR3 bases are TGCGCCAGCAGCCCGGGTAATCTCGCGCCTAACACCGGGGAGCTGTTTTTT.

V gene TRBV24-1 combines with J gene TRBJ1-4; no clear D gene. Germline V gives CDR1 KGHDR, CDR2 SFDVKD. The V and J ends lost 8 bases and 3 bases respectively, with 9 bases between them. The CDR3 spans 13 residues. The CDR3 is CATKDGANEKLFF. The DNA for the CDR3 is TGTGCCACCAAAGACGGGGCTAATGAAAAACTGTTTTTT.

The gene calls are TRBV28 and TRBJ1-2; TRBD1 matches at 7 bases. Germline CDR1 and CDR2: MDHEN and SYDVKM. The CDR3 spans 14 residues. V lost 6 bases to trimming and J lost 1 base; unmatched junction nucleotides: 5. The CDR3 DNA sequence: TGTGCCAGCAGCCTAACAGGGGTTAACTATGGCTACACCTTC. Residues: CASSLTGVNYGYTF.

The chain has TRBV28 and TRBJ2-2; no clear D gene. V was shortened by 5 bases and J by 6 bases, with 4 bases between the two germline ends. This CDR3 is 11 amino acids long. Germline CDR1 reads MDHEN; CDR2 reads SYDVKM. CDR3 loop: CASSQAGELFF. In DNA form, the CDR3 reads TGTGCCAGCAGTCAGGCCGGGGAGCTGTTTTTT.